This TCR beta chain was retrieved from a study of T-cell reconstitution after alpha-beta-depleted transplantation in children. Unique molecular identifiers were incorporated into the prepared TCRbeta library. TCRdb ran MiXCR on the PCR reads and lists one entry per CDR3 protein. The data contain a few hundred thousand distinct CDR3 sequences, 20% of them singletons. This CDR3 comprises 14 residues. V trimming: 5 bases; J trimming: 1 base; junction bases outside the gene matches: 5. This clonotype was observed a few times. Sequencing used PBMCs from the stem cell graft donor, obtained from the stem cell graft. This sequence originates from a human donor who donated a stem cell graft to a child with acute myeloid leukemia. V is TRBV12-3 or TRBV12-4 and J is TRBJ2-7; 7 bases line up with TRBD2. CDR3 sequence reads: CASSAWGGSYEQYF. The CDR3 region has the DNA TGTGCCAGCAGTGCCTGGGGGGGGTCCTACGAGCAGTACTTC.